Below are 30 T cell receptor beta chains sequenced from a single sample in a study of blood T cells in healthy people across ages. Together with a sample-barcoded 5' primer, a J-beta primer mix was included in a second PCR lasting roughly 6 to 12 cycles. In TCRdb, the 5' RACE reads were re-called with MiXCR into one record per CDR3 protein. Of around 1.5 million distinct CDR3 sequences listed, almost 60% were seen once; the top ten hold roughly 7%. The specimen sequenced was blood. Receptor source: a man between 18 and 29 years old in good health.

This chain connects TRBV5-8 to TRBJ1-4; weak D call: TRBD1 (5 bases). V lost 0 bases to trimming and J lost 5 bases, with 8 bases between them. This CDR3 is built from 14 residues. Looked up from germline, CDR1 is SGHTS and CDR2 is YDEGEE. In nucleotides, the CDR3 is TGTGCCAGCAGCTTGGAAAGGGGCAATGAAAAACTGTTTTTT. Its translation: CASSLERGNEKLFF.

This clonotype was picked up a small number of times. CDR3 sequence: CASSSGQGFYGYTF. The DNA for the CDR3 is TGTGCCAGCAGTTCTGGACAGGGGTTCTATGGCTACACCTTC. The rearrangement uses TRBV12-3 or TRBV12-4 and TRBJ1-2; TRBD1 agrees at 9 bases. J was trimmed by 4 bases and V by 4 bases; bases with no gene match: 4. The CDR3 is 14 residues long.

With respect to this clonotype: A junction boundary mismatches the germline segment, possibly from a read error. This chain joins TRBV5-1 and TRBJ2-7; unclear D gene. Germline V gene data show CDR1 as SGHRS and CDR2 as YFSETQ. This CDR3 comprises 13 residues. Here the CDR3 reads CATSLQYTYGQYF. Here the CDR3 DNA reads TGCGCCACCTCTCTTCAGTATACCTACGGGCAGTACTTC.

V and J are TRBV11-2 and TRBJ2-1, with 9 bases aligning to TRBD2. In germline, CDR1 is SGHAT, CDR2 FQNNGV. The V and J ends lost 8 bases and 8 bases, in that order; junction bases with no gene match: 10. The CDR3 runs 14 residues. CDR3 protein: CASLGGRAKHEQFF. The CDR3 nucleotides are TGTGCCAGCTTGGGCGGGAGGGCCAAGCATGAGCAGTTCTTC.

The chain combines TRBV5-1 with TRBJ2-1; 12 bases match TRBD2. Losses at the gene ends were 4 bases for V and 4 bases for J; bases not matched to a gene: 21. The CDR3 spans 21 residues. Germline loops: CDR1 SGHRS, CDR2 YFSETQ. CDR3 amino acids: CASSAGRFSLAGGSGYNEQFF. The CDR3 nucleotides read TGCGCCAGCAGCGCGGGACGGTTTAGTCTAGCGGGAGGGTCAGGGTACAATGAGCAGTTCTTC. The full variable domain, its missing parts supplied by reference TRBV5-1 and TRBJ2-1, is KAGVTQTPRYLIKTRGQQVTLSCSPISGHRSVSWYQQTPGQGLQFLFEYFSETQRNKGNFPGRFSGRQFSNSRSEMNVSTLELGDSALYLCASSAGRFSLAGGSGYNEQFFGPGTRLTVL.

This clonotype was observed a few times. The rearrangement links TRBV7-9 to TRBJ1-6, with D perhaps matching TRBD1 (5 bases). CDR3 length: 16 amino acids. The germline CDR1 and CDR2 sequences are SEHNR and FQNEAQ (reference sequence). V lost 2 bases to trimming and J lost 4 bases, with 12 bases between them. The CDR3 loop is CASSLSGRGYNSPLHF. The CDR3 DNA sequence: TGTGCCAGCAGCTTATCAGGGAGAGGTTATAATTCACCCCTCCACTTT.

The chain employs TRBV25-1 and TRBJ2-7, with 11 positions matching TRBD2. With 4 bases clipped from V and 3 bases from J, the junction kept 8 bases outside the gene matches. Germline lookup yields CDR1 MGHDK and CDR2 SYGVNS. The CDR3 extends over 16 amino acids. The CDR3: CASSALTSGEDYEQYF. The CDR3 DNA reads TGTGCCAGCAGTGCCCTGACTAGCGGGGAAGACTACGAGCAGTACTTC.

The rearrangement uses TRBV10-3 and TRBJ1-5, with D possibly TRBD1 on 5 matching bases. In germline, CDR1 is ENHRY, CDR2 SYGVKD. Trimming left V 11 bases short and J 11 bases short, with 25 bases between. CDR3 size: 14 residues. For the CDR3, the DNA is TGTGCCGTATCGACAGACCCTGCGGACCAGTCCCAGCATTTT. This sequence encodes CAVSTDPADQSQHF.

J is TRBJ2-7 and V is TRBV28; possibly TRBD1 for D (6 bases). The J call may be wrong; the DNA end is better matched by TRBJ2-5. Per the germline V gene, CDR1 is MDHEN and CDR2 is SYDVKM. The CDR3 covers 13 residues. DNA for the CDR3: TGTGCCAGCACCGGACAGCCGAGGGAGACCCAGTACTTC. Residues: CASTGQPRETQYF.

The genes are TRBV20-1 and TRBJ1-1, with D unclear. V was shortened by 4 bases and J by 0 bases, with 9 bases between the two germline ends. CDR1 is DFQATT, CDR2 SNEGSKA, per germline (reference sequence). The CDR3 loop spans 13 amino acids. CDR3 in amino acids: CSAMTSLNTEAFF. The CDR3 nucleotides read TGCAGTGCTATGACAAGCTTGAACACTGAAGCTTTCTTT.

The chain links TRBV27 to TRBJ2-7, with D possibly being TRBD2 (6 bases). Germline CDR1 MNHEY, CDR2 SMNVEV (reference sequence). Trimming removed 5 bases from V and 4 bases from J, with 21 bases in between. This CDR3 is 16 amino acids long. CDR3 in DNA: TGTGCCAGCAGTCCTTCCTCTGGGAAGGGGACTTACGAGCAGTACTTC. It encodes CASSPSSGKGTYEQYF.

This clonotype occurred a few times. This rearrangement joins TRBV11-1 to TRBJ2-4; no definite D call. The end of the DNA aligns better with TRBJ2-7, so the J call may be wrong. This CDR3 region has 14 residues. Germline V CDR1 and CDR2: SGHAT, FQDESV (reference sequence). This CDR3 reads CASSTTPISGEQYF. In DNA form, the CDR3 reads TGTGCCAGCAGTACAACCCCTATTTCAGGCGAGCAGTACTTC.

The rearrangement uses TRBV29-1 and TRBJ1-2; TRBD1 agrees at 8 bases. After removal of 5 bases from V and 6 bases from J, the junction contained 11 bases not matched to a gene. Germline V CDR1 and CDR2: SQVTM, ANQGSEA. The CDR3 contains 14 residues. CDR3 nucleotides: TGCAGCGTTCTTGCGACAGGGGACAGACATGGCTACACCTTC. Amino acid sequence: CSVLATGDRHGYTF. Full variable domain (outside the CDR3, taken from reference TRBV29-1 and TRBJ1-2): SAVISQKPSRDICQRGTSLTIQCQVDSQVTMMFWYRQQPGQSLTLIATANQGSEATYESGFVIDKFPISRPNLTFSTLTVSNMSPEDSSIYLCSVLATGDRHGYTFGSGTRLTVV.

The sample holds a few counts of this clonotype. The CDR3 here is CASSSLAGGNNEQYF. The DNA of the CDR3 is TGTGCCAGCAGTTCCCTAGCGGGAGGGAACAATGAGCAGTACTTC. The J gene is TRBJ2-1, the V gene TRBV28; 12 bases are a match to TRBD2. Matching the DNA end better, TRBJ2-7 makes the J call doubtful. Looked up from germline, CDR1 is MDHEN and CDR2 is SYDVKM. The CDR3 runs 15 residues.

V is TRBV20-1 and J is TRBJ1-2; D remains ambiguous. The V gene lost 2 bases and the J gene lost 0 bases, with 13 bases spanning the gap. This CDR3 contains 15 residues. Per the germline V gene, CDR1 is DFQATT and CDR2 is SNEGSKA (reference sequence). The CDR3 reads CSARQETLSNYGYTF. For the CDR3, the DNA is TGCAGTGCTAGACAGGAGACTCTATCTAACTATGGCTACACCTTC.

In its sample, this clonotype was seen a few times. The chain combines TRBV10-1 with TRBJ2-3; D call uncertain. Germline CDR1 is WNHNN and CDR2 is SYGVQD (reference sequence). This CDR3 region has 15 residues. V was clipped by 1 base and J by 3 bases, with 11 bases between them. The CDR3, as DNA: TGCGCCAGCAGTGAGTTTCCTTTGCGGACAGATACGCAGTATTTT. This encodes CASSEFPLRTDTQYF.

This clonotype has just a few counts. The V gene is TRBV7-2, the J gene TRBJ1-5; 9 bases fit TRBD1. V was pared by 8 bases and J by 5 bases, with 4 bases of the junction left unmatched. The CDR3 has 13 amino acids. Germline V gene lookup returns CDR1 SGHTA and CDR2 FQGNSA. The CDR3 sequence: CASGQGRDQPQHF. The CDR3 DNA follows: TGTGCCAGCGGACAGGGGCGCGATCAGCCCCAGCATTTT.

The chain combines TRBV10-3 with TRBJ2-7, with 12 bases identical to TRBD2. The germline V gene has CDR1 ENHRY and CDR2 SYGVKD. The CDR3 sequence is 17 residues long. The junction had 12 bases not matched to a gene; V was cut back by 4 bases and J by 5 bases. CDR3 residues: CAISGLLLAGGPHEQYF. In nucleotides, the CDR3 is TGTGCCATCAGTGGGCTACTTCTAGCGGGAGGGCCCCACGAGCAGTACTTC.

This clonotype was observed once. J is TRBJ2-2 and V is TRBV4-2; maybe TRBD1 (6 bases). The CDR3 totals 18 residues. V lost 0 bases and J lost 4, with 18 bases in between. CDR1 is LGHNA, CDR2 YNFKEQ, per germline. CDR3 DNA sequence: TGTGCCAGCAGCCAAGATTCGGCAGGGGAAGTGGGCACCGGGGAGCTGTTTTTT. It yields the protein CASSQDSAGEVGTGELFF.

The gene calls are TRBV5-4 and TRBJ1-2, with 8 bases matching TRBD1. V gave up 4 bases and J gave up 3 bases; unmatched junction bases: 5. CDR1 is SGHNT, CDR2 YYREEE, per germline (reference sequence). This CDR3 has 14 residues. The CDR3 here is CASSPRTGYYGYTF. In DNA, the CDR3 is TGTGCCAGCAGCCCGAGGACAGGGTACTATGGCTACACCTTC.

The chain's CDR3 is CASGPGTRTQETQYF. In DNA, the CDR3 is TGTGCCAGCGGACCCGGGACTCGGACTCAAGAGACCCAGTACTTC. The chain employs TRBV11-2 and TRBJ2-5; possible D gene TRBD2, 6 bases. V was shortened by 8 bases and J by 2 bases, with 18 bases between the two germline ends. Germline V lookup: CDR1 SGHAT, CDR2 FQNNGV. The CDR3 runs 15 residues.

CDR3 amino acids: CASSPTGGPNEKLFF. CDR3 nucleotide sequence: TGTGCCAGCAGTCCCACAGGGGGACCTAATGAAAAACTGTTTTTT. The chain is built from TRBV6-2 or TRBV6-3 and TRBJ1-4; the match to TRBD1 covers 8 bases. The CDR3 is 15 residues long. V dropped 5 bases and J dropped 3; count of bases not matched to a gene: 5. Germline CDR1 reads MNHEY; CDR2 reads SVGEGT.

The CDR3: CASLPGDGYEQYF. The CDR3 DNA sequence: TGTGCCAGCCTCCCCGGGGATGGCTACGAGCAGTACTTC. This chain joins TRBV7-8 and TRBJ2-7; a weak D match, TRBD2 (5 bases). V lost 8 bases, J lost 3 bases, and 14 bases lay in between. The germline gives CDR1 SGHVS, CDR2 FQNEAQ. The CDR3 length is 13 residues.

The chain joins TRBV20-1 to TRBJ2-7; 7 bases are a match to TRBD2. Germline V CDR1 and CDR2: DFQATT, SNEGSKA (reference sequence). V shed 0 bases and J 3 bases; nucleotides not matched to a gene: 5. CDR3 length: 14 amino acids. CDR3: CSARDSTSVYEQYF. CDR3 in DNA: TGCAGTGCTAGAGATTCAACTAGCGTCTACGAGCAGTACTTC.

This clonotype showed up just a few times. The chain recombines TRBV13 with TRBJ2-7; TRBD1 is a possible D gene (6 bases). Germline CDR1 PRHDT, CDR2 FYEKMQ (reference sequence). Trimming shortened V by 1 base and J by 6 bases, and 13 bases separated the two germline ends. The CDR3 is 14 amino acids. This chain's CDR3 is CASSLAGAVGEQYF. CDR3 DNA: TGTGCCAGCAGCTTAGCAGGGGCGGTTGGCGAGCAGTACTTC. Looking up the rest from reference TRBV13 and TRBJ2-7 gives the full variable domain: AAGVIQSPRHLIKEKRETATLKCYPIPRHDTVYWYQQGPGQDPQFLISFYEKMQSDKGSIPDRFSAQQFSDYHSELNMSSLELGDSALYFCASSLAGAVGEQYFGPGTRLTVT.

The CDR3 nucleotides are TGCGCCAGCAGCAAGATTCCAGGGAATGAGCAGTTCTTC. It yields the protein CASSKIPGNEQFF. The chain has TRBV5-1 and TRBJ2-1; D may be TRBD1 (5 bases). The CDR3 covers 13 residues. V gave up 4 bases and J gave up 7 bases, with 12 bases separating them. CDR1 and CDR2 (germline): SGHRS, YFSETQ.

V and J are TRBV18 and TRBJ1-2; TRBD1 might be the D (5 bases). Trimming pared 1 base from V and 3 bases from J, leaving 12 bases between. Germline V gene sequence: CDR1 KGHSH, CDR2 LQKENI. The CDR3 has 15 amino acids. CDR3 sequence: CASSPRRQGDYGYTF. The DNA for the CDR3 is TGTGCCAGCTCACCACGACGGCAGGGAGACTATGGCTACACCTTC.

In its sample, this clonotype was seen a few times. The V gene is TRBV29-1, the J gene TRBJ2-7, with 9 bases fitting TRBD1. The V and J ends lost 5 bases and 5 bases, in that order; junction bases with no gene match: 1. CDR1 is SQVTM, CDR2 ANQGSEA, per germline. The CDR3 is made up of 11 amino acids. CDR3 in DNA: TGCAGCGTTTGGACAGGGGACGAGCAGTACTTC. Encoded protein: CSVWTGDEQYF.

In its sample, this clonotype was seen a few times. The CDR3 here is CAIMAGSYNEQFF. DNA for the CDR3: TGTGCCATCATGGCGGGATCCTACAATGAGCAGTTCTTC. The V gene is TRBV10-3, the J gene TRBJ2-1; tentative D call: TRBD2 (6 bases). The germline V gene encodes CDR1 ENHRY and CDR2 SYGVKD. The CDR3 is 13 amino acids. With 7 bases removed from V and 1 base from J, the gap between germline ends came to 8 bases.

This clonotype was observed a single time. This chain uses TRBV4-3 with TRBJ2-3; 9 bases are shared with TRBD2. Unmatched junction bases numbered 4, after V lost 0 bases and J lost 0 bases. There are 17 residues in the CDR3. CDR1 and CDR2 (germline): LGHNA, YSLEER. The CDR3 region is CASSQDPAGGSTDTQYF. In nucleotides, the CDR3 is TGCGCCAGCAGCCAAGACCCAGCGGGGGGCAGCACAGATACGCAGTATTTT.